This TCR beta chain was retrieved from a study of control samples from healthy donors and cancer patients. V lost 8 bases, J lost 1 base, and 18 bases lay in between. CDR1 is KGHSH, CDR2 LQKENI, per germline. The CDR3 runs to 16 residues. Repertoires were generated with immunoSEQ multiplex PCR, while TCRdb's copy carries only in-frame clones and drops some. The profile covers 200,000 to 250,000 clones, with over 90% appearing a single time and around 1.5% taken by the ten largest. Sequencing was carried out using blood. This receptor was taken from a middle-aged man in good health. This chain connects TRBV18 to TRBJ1-3; D may be TRBD1 (5 bases). The CDR3 bases are TGTGCCAGCCTAGAAGACGTGGGGGGATCTGGAAACACCATATATTTT. It is translated as CASLEDVGGSGNTIYF.